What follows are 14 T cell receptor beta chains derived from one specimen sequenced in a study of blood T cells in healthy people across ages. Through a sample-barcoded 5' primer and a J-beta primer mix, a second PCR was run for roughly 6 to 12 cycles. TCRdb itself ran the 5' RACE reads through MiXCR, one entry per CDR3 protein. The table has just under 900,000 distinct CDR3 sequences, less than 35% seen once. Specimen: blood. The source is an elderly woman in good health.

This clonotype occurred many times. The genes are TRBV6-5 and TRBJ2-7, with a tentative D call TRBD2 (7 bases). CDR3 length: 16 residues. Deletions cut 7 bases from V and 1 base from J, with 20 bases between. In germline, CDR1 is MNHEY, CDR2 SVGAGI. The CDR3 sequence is CASTTIVGGPSYEQYF. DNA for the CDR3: TGTGCCAGCACCACAATCGTCGGGGGGCCTTCCTACGAGCAGTACTTC.

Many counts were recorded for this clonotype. DNA for the CDR3: TGTGCCAGCACCGAGACATTTGAGCAGTTCTTC. This sequence encodes CASTETFEQFF. The rearrangement links TRBV12-3 or TRBV12-4 to TRBJ2-1, with no clear D. Trimming pared 7 bases from V and 9 bases from J, leaving 10 bases between. The length of the CDR3 is 11 residues.

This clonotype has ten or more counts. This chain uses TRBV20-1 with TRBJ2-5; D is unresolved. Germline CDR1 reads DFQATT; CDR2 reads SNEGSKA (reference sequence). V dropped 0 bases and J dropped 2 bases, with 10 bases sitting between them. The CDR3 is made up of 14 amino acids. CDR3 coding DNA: TGCAGTGCTAGAGATTTGGTCCAGCAAGAGACCCAGTACTTC. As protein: CSARDLVQQETQYF.

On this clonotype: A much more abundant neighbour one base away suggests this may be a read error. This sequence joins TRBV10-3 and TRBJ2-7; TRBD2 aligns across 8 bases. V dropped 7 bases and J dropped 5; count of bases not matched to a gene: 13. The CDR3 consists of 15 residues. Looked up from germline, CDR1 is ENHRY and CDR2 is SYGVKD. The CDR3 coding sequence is TGTGCCATCACCGAGACGAGGGCGGGGGGCCACGAGCAGTACTTC. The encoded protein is CAITETRAGGHEQYF.

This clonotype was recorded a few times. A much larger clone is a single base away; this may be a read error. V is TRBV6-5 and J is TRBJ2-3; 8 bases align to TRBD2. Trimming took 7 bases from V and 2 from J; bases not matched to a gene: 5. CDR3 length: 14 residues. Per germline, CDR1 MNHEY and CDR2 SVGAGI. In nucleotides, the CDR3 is TGTGCCAGCACTGCTAGCGGGTCCACAGATACGCAGTATTTT. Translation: CASTASGSTDTQYF.

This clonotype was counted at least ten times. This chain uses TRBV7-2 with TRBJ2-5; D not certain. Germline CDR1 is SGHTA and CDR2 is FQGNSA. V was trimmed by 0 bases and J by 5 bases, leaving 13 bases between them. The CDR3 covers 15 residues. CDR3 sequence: CASSLAHWTVETQYF. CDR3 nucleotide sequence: TGTGCCAGCAGCTTAGCGCATTGGACCGTGGAGACCCAGTACTTC.

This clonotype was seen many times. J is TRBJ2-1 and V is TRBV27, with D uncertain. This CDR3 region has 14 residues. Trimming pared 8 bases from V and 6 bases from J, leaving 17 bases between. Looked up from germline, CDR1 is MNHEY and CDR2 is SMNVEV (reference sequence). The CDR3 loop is CASLPRWQSNEQFF. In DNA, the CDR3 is TGTGCCAGCCTCCCCCGGTGGCAGAGCAATGAGCAGTTCTTC.

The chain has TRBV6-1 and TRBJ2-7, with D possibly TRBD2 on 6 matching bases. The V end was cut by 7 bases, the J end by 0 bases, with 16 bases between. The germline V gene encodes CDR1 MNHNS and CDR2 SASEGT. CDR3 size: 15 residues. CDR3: CASTPGRESSYEQYF. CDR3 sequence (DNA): TGTGCCAGCACTCCGGGGCGGGAAAGCTCCTACGAGCAGTACTTC.

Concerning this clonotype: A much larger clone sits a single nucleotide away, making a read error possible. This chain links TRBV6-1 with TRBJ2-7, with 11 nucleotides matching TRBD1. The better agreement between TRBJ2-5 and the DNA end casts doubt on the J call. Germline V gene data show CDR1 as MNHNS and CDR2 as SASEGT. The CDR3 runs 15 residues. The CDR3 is CASNLGQGVKGTQYF. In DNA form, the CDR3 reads TGTGCCAGCAATTTGGGACAGGGGGTGAAAGGGACCCAGTACTTC.

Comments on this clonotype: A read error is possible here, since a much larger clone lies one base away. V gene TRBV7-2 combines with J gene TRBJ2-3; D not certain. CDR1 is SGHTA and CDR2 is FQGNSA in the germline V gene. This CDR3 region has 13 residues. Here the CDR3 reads CASSFRTWDMQYF. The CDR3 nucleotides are TGTGCCAGCAGCTTCCGGACCTGGGATATGCAGTATTTT. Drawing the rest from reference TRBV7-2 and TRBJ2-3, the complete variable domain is GAGVSQSPSNKVTEKGKDVELRCDPISGHTALYWYRQSLGQGLEFLIYFQGNSAPDKSGLPSDRFSAERTGGSVSTLTIQRTQQEDSAVYLCASSFRTWDMQYFGPGTRLTVL.

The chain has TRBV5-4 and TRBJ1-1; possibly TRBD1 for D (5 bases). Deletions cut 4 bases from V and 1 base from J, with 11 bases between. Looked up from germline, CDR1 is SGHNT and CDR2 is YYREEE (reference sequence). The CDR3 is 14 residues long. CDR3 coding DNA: TGTGCCAGCAGCCCATGGGGGGAGAACACTGAAGCTTTCTTT. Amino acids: CASSPWGENTEAFF.

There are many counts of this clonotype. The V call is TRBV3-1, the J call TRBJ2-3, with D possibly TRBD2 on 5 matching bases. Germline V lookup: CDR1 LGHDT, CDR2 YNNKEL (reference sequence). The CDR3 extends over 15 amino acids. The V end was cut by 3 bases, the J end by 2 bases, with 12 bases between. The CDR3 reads CASSQVTITTDTQYF. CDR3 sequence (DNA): TGTGCCAGCAGCCAGGTGACTATCACCACAGATACGCAGTATTTT.

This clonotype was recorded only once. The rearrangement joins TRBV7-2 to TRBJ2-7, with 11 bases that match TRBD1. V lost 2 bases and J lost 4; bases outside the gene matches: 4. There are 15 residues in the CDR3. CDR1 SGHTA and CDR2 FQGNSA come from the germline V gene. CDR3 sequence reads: CASSLFGTGGYEQYF. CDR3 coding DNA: TGTGCCAGCAGCTTATTCGGGACAGGGGGATACGAGCAGTACTTC.

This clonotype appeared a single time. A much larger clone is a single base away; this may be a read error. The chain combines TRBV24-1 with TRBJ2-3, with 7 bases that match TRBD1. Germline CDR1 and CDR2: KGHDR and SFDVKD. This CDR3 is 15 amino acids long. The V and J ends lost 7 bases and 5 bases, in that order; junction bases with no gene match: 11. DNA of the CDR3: TGTGCCACCAGAGATCGGAACAGGGGAATAGATACGCAGTATTTT. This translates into CATRDRNRGIDTQYF.